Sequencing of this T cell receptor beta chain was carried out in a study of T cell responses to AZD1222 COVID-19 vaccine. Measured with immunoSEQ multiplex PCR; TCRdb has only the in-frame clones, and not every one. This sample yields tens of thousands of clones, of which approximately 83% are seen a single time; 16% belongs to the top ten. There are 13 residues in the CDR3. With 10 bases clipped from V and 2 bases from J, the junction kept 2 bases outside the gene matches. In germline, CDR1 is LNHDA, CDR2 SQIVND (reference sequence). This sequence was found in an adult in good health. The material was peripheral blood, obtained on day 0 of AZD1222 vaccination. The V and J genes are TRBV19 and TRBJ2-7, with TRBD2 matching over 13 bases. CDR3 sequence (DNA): TGTGCCACCGGGACTAGCGGGACCTACGAGCAGTACTTC. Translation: CATGTSGTYEQYF.